This T cell receptor beta chain comes out of a study of blood T cell repertoires in COVID-19. As for the study in general: Sites across the United States, Italy and Spain contributed samples from acute and convalescent COVID-19.

The CDR3 extends over 13 amino acids. Germline CDR1 is SGHKS and CDR2 is YYEKEE (reference sequence). V lost 1 base to trimming and J lost 4 bases, with 3 bases between them. This clone was recorded only once. Authors' methods: Reference gene primer amplification in the assay estimated nucleated cell counts. Some clones are missing from TCRdb's copy, which holds only in-frame ones; the method was immunoSEQ multiplex PCR. The D gene and trimming were derived from the DNA, and the V and J assignments and clone size from that table. The sample holds 300,000 to 400,000 clones, about 92% seen once. Those enrolled, adults aged roughly 18 to 90 years, came from about two dozen US areas. Either two negative PCRs, clearance, or symptom resolution qualified Cohort 3 donors as recovered.

This TCR derives from a man between 60 and 75 years old who had recovered from COVID-19. This chain uses TRBV5-5 with TRBJ1-6; D ambiguous. Sequencing was carried out using PBMCs or T cells enriched from blood (not recorded which). The CDR3 coding sequence is TGTGCCAGCAGCTTGTCATATAATTCACCCCTCCACTTT. It translates to CASSLSYNSPLHF.